One sample yielded the 3 T cell receptor beta chains listed below, sequenced in a study of blood T cell repertoires in COVID-19. Sequencing used immunoSEQ multiplex PCR; TCRdb keeps in-frame clones, though not all of them. The sample lists 130,000 or so clones, almost 85% occurring once. Sequencing was done on a sample of peripheral blood. The source of these receptors is a man in his fifties or sixties with acute or convalescent COVID-19.

This rearrangement joins TRBV6-5 to TRBJ1-2, with 7 nucleotides matching TRBD1. Germline CDR1 MNHEY, CDR2 SVGAGI. V dropped 5 bases and J dropped 4; count of bases not matched to a gene: 7. The CDR3 contains 14 residues. CDR3 sequence (DNA): TGTGCCAGCAGTCCTCCAGGGGGAGGCTATGGCTACACCTTC. Translating gives CASSPPGGGYGYTF.

The V gene is TRBV6-1, the J gene TRBJ1-2; D unclear. Trimming left V 3 bases short and J 8 bases short, with 10 bases between. Per germline, CDR1 MNHNS and CDR2 SASEGT. This CDR3 is built from 12 residues. This CDR3 is CASSDNFAGYTF. In DNA form, the CDR3 reads TGTGCCAGCAGTGATAACTTCGCCGGCTACACCTTC.

This chain links TRBV3-1 (or the pseudogene TRBV3-2) with TRBJ1-1; 9 nucleotides agree with TRBD1. Per germline, CDR1 LGHDT and CDR2 YNNKEL (reference sequence). This CDR3 is 14 amino acids long. With 0 bases clipped from V and 8 bases from J, the junction kept 4 bases outside the gene matches. The DNA of the CDR3 is TGTGCCAGCAGCCAAGAGGAACAGGGGGCCGAAGCTTTCTTT. Encoded protein: CASSQEEQGAEAFF.